This TCR beta chain is from a study of graft-versus-host responses after intestinal transplantation. Study-level information: Each recipient received anti-thymocyte globulin induction, then tacrolimus and steroids for two to three years.

For this clone: The antigen remains undetermined.

Sequencing used immunoSEQ multiplex PCR; TCRdb keeps in-frame clones, though not all of them. The sample contains about 120,000 clones, 90% to 95% of which appear only once. Sequencing was performed on unstimulated CD8+ T cells sorted from spleen or lymph node cells, taken before transplant. The receptor was isolated from a human donor who was the organ donor for an intestinal transplant.

The CDR3 DNA reads TGTGCCAGTAGTATCCTCTTCTCCTACGAGCAGTACTTC. This sequence encodes CASSILFSYEQYF. The chain has TRBV19 and TRBJ2-7; D not certain. The germline V and J ends were trimmed by 3 bases and 0 bases, with 6 bases remaining between them. Germline loops: CDR1 LNHDA, CDR2 SQIVND (reference sequence). CDR3 size: 13 residues.